The clone carrying this T cell receptor (beta chain) was seen a few times. The antigen remains unidentified. CDR1 SGHTA and CDR2 FQGNSA come from the germline V gene. This CDR3 is built from 15 residues. V lost 2 bases and J 5 bases, leaving 15 bases between the germline ends. This specimen comes from a study of cytomegalovirus exposure and HLA in healthy donors. Findings and limits, study-wide: Excluded: some indistinguishable V segments such as TRBV6-2 and TRBV6-3. Most TCRs appeared rarely, but some public TCRs recurred in many donors.

The primer mix had 60 Vbeta and 13 Jbeta primers. The assay was immunoSEQ multiplex PCR, and TCRdb's table has in-frame clones only and misses some. The sample carries more than 95,000 clones, around 78% recorded once. The receptor was derived from a man in his forties in good health and CMV-seronegative. V usage is TRBV7-2 and J usage is TRBJ1-1; D is unclear. Sequencing was done on a sample of PBMCs. CDR3 in DNA: TGTGCCAGCAGCTTATCCCAACACCAGAGGACTGAAGCTTTCTTT. Protein product: CASSLSQHQRTEAFF. The whole variable domain, filled in from reference TRBV7-2 and TRBJ1-1, reads GAGVSQSPSNKVTEKGKDVELRCDPISGHTALYWYRQSLGQGLEFLIYFQGNSAPDKSGLPSDRFSAERTGGSVSTLTIQRTQQEDSAVYLCASSLSQHQRTEAFFGQGTRLTVV.